This record looks at one T cell receptor beta chain sequence and its context. Produced via immunoSEQ multiplex PCR; TCRdb's table is partial and in-frame only. This table holds about 130,000 clones, approximately 86% found once. The data stem from a study of blood T cell repertoires in COVID-19. About the research overall: Samples came from the United States, Italy and Spain, spanning acute and convalescent COVID-19. T cells, B-cell-depleted T cells, or PBMCs supplied cDNA or gDNA.

Trimming cost V 3 bases and J 6 bases; bases outside gene matches: 5. The germline V gene has CDR1 SGHKS and CDR2 YYEKEE (reference sequence). CDR3 length: 14 residues. This clonotype was sampled from an older woman with COVID-19, enrolled during active disease. V usage is TRBV5-5 and J usage is TRBJ1-2; 10 nucleotides align to TRBD1. The specimen sequenced was peripheral blood. The CDR3 sequence: CASSSGQGINGYTF. Written as DNA, the CDR3 is TGTGCCAGCAGCTCGGGACAGGGGATAAATGGCTACACCTTC.